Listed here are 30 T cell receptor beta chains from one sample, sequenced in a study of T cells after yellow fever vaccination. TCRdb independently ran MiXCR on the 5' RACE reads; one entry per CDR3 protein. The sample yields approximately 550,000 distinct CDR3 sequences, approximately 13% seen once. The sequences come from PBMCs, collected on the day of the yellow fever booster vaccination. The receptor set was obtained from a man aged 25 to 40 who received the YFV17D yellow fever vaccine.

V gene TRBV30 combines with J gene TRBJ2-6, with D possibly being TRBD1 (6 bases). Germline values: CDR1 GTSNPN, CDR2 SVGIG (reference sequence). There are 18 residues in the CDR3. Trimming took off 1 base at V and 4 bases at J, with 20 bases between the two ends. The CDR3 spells CAWSDFGQTSRGANVLTF. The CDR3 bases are TGTGCCTGGAGTGATTTCGGACAGACATCCCGGGGGGCCAACGTCCTGACTTTC.

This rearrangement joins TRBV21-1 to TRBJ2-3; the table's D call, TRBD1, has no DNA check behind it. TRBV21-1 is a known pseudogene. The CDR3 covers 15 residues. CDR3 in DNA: TGTGCCAGCAAATGCGGGACAGGGCTGGCAGATACGCAGTATTTT. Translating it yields CASKCGTGLADTQYF.

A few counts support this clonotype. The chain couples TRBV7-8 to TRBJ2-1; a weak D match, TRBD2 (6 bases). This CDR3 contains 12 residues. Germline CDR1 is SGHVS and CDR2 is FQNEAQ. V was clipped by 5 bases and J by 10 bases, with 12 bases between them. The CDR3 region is CASSHSRGEQFF. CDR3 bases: TGTGCCAGCAGCCACTCCCGGGGGGAGCAGTTCTTC.

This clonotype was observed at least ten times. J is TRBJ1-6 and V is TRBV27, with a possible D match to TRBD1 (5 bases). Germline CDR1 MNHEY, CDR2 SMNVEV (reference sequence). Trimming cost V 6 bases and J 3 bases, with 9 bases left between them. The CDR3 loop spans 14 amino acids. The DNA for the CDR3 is TGTGCCAGCAGCGGGGCTAACTATAATTCACCCCTCCACTTT. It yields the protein CASSGANYNSPLHF.

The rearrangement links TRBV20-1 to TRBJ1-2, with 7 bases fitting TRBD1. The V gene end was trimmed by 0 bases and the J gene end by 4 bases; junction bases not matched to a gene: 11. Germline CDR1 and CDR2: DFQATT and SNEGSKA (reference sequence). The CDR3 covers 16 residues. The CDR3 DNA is TGCAGTGCTAGAGATCAGGTCAGGGGGATTTCCTATGGCTACACCTTC. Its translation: CSARDQVRGISYGYTF.

CDR3 nucleotide sequence: TGTGCCAGCAGTTACAACATGAACACTGAAGCTTTCTTT. It encodes CASSYNMNTEAFF. The chain carries TRBV6-2 or TRBV6-3 and TRBJ1-1; D call uncertain. Germline V gives CDR1 MNHEY, CDR2 SVGEGT. The CDR3 has 13 residues. Trimming removed 2 bases at V and 0 bases at J, with 4 bases between.

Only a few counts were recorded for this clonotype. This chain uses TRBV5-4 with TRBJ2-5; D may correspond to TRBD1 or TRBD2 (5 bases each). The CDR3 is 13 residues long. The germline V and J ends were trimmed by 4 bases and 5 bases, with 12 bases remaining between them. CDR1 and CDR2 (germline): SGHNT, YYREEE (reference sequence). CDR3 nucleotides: TGTGCCAGCAGCCCTGAATGGGGGGAGACCCAGTACTTC. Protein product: CASSPEWGETQYF.

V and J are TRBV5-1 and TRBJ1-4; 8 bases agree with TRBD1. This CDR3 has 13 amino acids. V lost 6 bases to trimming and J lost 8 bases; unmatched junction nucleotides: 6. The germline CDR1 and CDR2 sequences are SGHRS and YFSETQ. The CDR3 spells CASNQGAGEKLFF. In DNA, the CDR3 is TGCGCCAGCAACCAGGGGGCGGGAGAAAAACTGTTTTTT.

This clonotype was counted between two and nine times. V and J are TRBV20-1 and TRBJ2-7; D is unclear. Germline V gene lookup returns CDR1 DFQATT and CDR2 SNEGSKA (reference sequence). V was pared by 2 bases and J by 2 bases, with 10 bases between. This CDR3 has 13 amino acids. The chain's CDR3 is CSARQAGAYEQYF. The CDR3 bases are TGCAGTGCTAGACAGGCCGGTGCCTACGAGCAGTACTTC.

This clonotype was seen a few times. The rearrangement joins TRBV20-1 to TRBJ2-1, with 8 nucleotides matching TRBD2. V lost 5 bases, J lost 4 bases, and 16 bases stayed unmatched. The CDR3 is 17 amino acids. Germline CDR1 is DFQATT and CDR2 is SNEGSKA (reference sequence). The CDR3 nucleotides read TGCAGTGCTCCGCTCGGGGGGGTGGCCGCGGGATACAATGAGCAGTTCTTC. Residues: CSAPLGGVAAGYNEQFF.

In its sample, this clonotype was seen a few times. This CDR3 is CASSPSYGDVNEQFF. Here the CDR3 DNA reads TGTGCCAGCAGCCCCTCTTACGGGGATGTCAATGAGCAGTTCTTC. The chain recombines TRBV7-2 with TRBJ2-1; D is perhaps TRBD2 (5 bases). V was cut by 5 bases and J by 6 bases, with 17 bases left in between. In germline, CDR1 is SGHTA, CDR2 FQGNSA. The CDR3 contains 15 residues. The full variable domain, its missing parts supplied by reference TRBV7-2 and TRBJ2-1, is GAGVSQSPSNKVTEKGKDVELRCDPISGHTALYWYRQSLGQGLEFLIYFQGNSAPDKSGLPSDRFSAERTGGSVSTLTIQRTQQEDSAVYLCASSPSYGDVNEQFFGPGTRLTVL.

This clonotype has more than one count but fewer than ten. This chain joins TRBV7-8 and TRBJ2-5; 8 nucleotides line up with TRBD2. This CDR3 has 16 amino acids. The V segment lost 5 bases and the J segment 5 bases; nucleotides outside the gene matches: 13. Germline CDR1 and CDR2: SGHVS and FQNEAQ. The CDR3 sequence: CASSTVGAGGGETQYF. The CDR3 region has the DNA TGTGCCAGCAGCACCGTGGGCGCGGGAGGTGGGGAGACCCAGTACTTC.

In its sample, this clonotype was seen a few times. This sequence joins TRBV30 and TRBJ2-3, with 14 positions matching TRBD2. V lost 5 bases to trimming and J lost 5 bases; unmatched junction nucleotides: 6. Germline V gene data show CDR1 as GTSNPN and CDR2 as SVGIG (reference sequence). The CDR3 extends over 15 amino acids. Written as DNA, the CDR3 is TGTGCCTGGGGGGGACTAGCGGGAGCGGTAGATACGCAGTATTTT. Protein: CAWGGLAGAVDTQYF.

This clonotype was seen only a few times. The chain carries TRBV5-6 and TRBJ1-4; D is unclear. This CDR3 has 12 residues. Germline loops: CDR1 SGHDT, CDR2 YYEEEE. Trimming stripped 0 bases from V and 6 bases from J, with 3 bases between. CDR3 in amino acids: CASSLGDEKLFF. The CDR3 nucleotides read TGTGCCAGCAGCTTGGGAGATGAAAAACTGTTTTTT.

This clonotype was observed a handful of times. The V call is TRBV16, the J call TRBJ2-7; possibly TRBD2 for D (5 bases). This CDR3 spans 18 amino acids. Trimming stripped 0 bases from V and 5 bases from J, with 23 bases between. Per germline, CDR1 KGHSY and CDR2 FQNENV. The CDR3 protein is CASSQSSIGHLEGHEQYF. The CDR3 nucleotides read TGTGCCAGCAGCCAATCGAGCATAGGGCACCTTGAGGGCCACGAGCAGTACTTC.

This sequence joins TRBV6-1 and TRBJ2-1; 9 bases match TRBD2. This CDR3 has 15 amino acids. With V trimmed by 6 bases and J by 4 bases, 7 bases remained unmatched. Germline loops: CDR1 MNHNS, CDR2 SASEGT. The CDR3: CASRVSGSAYNEQFF. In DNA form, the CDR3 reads TGTGCCAGCAGGGTTAGCGGGAGCGCGTACAATGAGCAGTTCTTC.

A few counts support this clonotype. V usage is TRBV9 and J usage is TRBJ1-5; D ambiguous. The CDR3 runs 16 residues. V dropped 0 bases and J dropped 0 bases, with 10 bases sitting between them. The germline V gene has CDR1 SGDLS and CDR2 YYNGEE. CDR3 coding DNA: TGTGCCAGCAGCGTAGGGGGAGCAGATAGCAATCAGCCCCAGCATTTT. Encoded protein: CASSVGGADSNQPQHF.

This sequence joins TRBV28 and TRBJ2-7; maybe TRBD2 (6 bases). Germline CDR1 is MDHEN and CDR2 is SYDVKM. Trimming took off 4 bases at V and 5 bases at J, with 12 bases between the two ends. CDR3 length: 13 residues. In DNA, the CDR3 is TGTGCCAGCAGTTGGGGGGTGGTCAACGAGCAGTACTTC. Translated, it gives CASSWGVVNEQYF. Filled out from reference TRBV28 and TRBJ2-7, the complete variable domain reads DVKVTQSSRYLVKRTGEKVFLECVQDMDHENMFWYRQDPGLGLRLIYFSYDVKMKEKGDIPEGYSVSREKKERFSLILESASTNQTSMYLCASSWGVVNEQYFGPGTRLTVT.

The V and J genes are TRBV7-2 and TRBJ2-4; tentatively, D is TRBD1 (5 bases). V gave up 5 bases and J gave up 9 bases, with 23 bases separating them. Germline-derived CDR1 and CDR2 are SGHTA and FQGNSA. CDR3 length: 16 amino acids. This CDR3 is CASSGVQSVVQGIQYF. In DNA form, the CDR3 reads TGTGCCAGCAGCGGGGTGCAATCGGTCGTGCAGGGCATTCAGTACTTC.

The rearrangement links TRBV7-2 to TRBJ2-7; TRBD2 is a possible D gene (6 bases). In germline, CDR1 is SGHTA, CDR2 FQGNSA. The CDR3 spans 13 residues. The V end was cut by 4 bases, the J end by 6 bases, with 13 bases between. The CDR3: CASSWPLGGEQYF. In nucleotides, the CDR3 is TGTGCCAGCAGCTGGCCCCTGGGGGGCGAGCAGTACTTC.

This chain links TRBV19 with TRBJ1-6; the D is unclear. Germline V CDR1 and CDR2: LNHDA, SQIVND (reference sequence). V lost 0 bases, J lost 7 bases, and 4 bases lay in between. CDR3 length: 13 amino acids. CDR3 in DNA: TGTGCCAGTAGTATAGATCGGAATTCACCCCTCCACTTT. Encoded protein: CASSIDRNSPLHF.

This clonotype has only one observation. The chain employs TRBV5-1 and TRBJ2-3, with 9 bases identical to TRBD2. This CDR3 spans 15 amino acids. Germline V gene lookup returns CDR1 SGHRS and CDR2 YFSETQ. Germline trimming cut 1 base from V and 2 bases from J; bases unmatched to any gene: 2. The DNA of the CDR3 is TGCGCCAGCAGCTTGCTAGCGGGATTCACAGATACGCAGTATTTT. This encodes CASSLLAGFTDTQYF.

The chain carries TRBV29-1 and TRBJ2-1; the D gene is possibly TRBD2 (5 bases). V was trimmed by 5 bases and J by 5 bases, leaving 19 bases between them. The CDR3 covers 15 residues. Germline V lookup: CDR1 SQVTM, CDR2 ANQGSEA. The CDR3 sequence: CSVRVGVSRNNEQFF. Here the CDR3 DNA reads TGCAGCGTTAGGGTGGGAGTGAGCCGTAACAATGAGCAGTTCTTC.

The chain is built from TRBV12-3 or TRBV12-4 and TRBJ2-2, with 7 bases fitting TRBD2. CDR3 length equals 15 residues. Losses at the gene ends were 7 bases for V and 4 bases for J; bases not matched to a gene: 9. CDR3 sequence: CASNSGGGATGELFF. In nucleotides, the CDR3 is TGTGCCAGCAACTCGGGGGGAGGGGCCACCGGGGAGCTGTTTTTT.

In DNA, the CDR3 is TGTGCCCACCGGGGAGGGGCGTACAACACCGGGGAGCTGTTTTTT. Protein product: CAHRGGAYNTGELFF. The gene calls are TRBV7-8 and TRBJ2-2, with 7 bases aligning to TRBD2. There are 15 residues in the CDR3. J gave up 2 bases and V 11 bases, and 11 bases lay outside the gene matches. Per the germline V gene, CDR1 is SGHVS and CDR2 is FQNEAQ.

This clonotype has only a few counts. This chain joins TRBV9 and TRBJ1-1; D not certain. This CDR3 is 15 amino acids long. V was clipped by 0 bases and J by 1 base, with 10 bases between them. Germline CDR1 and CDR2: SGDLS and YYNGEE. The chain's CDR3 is CASSVGPTWNTEAFF. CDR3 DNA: TGTGCCAGCAGCGTAGGTCCGACTTGGAACACTGAAGCTTTCTTT.

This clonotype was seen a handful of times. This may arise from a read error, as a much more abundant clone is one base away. Written as DNA, the CDR3 is TGTGCCAGCAGCTTAATCGGGAGCACAGATACGCAGTATTTT. This gives the protein CASSLIGSTDTQYF. The genes are TRBV11-2 and TRBJ2-3, with no clear D. The germline gives CDR1 SGHAT, CDR2 FQNNGV. The CDR3 is 14 amino acids. Trimming removed 2 bases from V and 0 bases from J, with 6 bases in between.

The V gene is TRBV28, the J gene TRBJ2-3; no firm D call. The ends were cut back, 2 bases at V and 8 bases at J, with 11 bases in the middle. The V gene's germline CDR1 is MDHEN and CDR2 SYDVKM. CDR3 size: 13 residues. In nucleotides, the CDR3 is TGTGCCAGCAGTTTACCGGACCCCGGTACGCAGTATTTT. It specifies CASSLPDPGTQYF.

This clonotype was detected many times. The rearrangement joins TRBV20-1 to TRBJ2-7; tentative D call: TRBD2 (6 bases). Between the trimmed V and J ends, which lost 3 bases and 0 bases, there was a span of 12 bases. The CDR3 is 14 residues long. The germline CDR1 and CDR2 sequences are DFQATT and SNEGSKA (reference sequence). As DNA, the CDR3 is TGCAGTGCTAGTACGGGAGCAAGCTCCTACGAGCAGTACTTC. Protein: CSASTGASSYEQYF.

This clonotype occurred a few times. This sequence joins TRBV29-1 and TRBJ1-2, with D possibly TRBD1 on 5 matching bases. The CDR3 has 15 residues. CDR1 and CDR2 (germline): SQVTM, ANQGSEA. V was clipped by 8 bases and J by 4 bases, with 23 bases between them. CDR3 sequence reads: CSFGSEGQEAYGYTF. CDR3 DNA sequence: TGCAGCTTCGGGTCCGAGGGGCAAGAGGCCTATGGCTACACCTTC.